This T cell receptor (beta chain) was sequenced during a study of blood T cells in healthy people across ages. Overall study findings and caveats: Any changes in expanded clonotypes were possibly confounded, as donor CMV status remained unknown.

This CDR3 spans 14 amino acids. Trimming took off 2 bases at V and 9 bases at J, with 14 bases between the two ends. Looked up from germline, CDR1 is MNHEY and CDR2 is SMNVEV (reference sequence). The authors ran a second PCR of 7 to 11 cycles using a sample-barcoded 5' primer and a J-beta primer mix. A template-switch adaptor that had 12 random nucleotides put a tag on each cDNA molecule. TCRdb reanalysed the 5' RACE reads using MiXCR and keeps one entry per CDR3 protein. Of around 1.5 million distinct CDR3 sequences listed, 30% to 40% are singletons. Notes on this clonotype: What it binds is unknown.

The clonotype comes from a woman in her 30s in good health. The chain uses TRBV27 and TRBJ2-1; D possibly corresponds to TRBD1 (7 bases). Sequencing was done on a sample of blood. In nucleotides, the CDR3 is TGTGCCAGCAGTTTACAGGGGGGTTTTAGTGAGCAGTTCTTC. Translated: CASSLQGGFSEQFF.